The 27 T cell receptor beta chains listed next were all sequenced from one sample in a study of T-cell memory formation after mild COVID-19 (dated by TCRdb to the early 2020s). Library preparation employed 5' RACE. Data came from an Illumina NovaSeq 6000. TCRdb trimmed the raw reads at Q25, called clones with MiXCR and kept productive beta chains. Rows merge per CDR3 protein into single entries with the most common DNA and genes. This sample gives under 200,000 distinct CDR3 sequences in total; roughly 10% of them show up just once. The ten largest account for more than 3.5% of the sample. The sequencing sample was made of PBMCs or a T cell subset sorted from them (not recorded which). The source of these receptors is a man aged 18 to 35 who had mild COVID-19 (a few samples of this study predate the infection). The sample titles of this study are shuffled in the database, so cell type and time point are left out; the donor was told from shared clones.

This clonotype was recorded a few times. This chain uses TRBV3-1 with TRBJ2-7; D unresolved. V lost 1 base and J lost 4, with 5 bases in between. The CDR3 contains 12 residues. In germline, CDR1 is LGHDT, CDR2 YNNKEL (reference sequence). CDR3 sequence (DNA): TGTGCCAGCAGCCAAGGTGATTACGAGCAGTACGTC. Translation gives CASSQGDYEQYV.

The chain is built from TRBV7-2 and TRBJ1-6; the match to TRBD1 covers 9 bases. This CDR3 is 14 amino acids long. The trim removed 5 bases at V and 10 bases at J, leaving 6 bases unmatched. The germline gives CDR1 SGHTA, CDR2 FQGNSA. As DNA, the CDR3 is TGTGCCAGCAGCCCGACAGGGACAGGGTCACCCCTCCACTTT. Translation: CASSPTGTGSPLHF. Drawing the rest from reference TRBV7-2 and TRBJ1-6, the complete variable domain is GAGVSQSPSNKVTEKGKDVELRCDPISGHTALYWYRQSLGQGLEFLIYFQGNSAPDKSGLPSDRFSAERTGGSVSTLTIQRTQQEDSAVYLCASSPTGTGSPLHFGNGTRLTVT.

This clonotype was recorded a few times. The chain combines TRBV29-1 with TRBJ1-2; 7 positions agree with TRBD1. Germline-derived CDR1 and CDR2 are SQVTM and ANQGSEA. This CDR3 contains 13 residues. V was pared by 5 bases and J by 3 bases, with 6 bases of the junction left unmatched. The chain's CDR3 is CSVRDRDDYGYTF. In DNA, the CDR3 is TGCAGCGTTAGAGACAGGGACGACTATGGCTACACCTTC.

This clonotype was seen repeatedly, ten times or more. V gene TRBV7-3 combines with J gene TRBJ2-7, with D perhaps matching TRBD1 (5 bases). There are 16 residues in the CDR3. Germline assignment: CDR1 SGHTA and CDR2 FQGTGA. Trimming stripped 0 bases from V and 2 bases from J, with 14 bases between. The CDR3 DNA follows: TGTGCCAGCAGCTTAACCCCCACCGCAGGGCCCTACGAGCAGTACTTC. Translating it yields CASSLTPTAGPYEQYF.

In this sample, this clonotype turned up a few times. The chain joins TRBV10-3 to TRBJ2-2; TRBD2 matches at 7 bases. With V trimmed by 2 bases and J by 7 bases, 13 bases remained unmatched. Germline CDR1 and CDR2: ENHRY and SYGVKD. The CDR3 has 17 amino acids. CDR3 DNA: TGTGCCATCAGTGAGCCAGCGGGGAATCAACGAGGCGGGGAGCTGTTTTTT. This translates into CAISEPAGNQRGGELFF.

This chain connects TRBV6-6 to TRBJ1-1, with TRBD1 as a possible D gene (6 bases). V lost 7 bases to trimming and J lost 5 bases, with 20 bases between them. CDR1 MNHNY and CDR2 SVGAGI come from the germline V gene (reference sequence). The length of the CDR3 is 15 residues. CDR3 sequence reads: CASTSYQGIRTEAFF. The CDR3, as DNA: TGTGCCAGCACCTCCTATCAGGGGATTCGGACTGAAGCTTTCTTT.

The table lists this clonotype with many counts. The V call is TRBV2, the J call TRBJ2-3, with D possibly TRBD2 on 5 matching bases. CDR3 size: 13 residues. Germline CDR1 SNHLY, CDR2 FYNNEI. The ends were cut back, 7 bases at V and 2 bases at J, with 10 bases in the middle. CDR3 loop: CASNGVFTDTQYF. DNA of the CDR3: TGTGCCAGCAACGGGGTTTTCACAGATACGCAGTATTTT.

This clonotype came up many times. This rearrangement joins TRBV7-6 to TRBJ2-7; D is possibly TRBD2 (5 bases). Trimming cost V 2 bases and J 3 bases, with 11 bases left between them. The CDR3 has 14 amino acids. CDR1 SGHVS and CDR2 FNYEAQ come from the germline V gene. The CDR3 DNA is TGTGCCAGCAGCTTAAAAGCGGTCAACTACGAGCAGTACTTC. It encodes CASSLKAVNYEQYF.

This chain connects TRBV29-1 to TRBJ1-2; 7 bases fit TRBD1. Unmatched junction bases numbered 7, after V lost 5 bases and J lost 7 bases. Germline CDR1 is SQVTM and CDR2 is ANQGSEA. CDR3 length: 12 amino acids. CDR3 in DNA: TGCAGCGTTTCCTCAGGGGGTGGTGGCTACACCTTC. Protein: CSVSSGGGGYTF.

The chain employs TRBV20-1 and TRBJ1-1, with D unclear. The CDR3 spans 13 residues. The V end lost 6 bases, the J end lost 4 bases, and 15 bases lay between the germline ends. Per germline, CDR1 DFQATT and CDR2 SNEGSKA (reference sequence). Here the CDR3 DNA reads TGCAGTGCACTAAAATTTCTGCGCACTGAAGCTTTCTTT. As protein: CSALKFLRTEAFF.

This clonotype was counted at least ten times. The CDR3 is CAWSAQGDQPQHF. The CDR3 nucleotides read TGTGCCTGGAGTGCACAGGGCGATCAGCCCCAGCATTTT. The V and J genes are TRBV30 and TRBJ1-5; tentative D call: TRBD1 (6 bases). CDR3 length: 13 residues. V was cut by 1 base and J by 5 bases, with 9 bases left in between. Per germline, CDR1 GTSNPN and CDR2 SVGIG (reference sequence). The full variable domain, completed using reference TRBV30 and TRBJ1-5, is SQTIHQWPATLVQPVGSPLSLECTVEGTSNPNLYWYRQAAGRGLQLLFYSVGIGQISSEVPQNLSASRPQDRQFILSSKKLLLSDSGFYLCAWSAQGDQPQHFGDGTRLSIL.

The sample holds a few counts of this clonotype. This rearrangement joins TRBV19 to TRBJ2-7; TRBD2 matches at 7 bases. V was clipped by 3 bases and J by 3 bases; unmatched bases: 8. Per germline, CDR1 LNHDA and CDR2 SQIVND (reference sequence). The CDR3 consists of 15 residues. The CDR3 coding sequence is TGTGCCAGTAGTATTCAGCCTAGCGGACGCTACGAGCAGTACTTC. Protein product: CASSIQPSGRYEQYF.

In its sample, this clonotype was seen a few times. The DNA for the CDR3 is TGTGCCAGCAGCCGCCCATGGCGGTCGCCCAAGAGCAATCAGCCCCAGCATTTT. Its translation: CASSRPWRSPKSNQPQHF. The chain employs TRBV7-2 and TRBJ1-5; the D is unclear. CDR3 length: 18 residues. Per germline, CDR1 SGHTA and CDR2 FQGNSA. The germline V and J ends were trimmed by 5 bases and 1 base, with 21 bases remaining between them.

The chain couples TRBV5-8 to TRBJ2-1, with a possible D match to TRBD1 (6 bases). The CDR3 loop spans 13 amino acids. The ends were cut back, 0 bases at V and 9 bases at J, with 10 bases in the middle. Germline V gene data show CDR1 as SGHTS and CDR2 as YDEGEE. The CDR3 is CASSLARGGEQFF. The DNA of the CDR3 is TGTGCCAGCAGCTTGGCCAGAGGGGGTGAGCAGTTCTTC.

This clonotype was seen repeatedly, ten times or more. The CDR3 protein is CASRPEGVSYEQYF. In nucleotides, the CDR3 is TGCGCCAGCAGGCCGGAGGGTGTTTCCTACGAGCAGTACTTC. The chain couples TRBV5-1 to TRBJ2-7, with D perhaps TRBD2 (6 bases). CDR3 length: 14 amino acids. In germline, CDR1 is SGHRS, CDR2 YFSETQ. V dropped 5 bases and J dropped 1 base, with 13 bases sitting between them.

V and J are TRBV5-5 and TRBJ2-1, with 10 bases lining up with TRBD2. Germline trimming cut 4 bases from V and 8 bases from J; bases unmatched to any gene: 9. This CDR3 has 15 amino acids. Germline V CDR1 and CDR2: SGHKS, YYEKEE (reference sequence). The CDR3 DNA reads TGTGCCAGCAGCGCGTCTAGCGGGGGTATCTATGAGCAGTTCTTC. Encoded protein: CASSASSGGIYEQFF.

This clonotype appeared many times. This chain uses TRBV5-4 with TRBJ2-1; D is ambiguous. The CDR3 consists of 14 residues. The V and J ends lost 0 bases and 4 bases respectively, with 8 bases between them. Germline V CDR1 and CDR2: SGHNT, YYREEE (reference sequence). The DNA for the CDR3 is TGTGCCAGCAGCTTGGGGACGGAGTACAATGAGCAGTTCTTC. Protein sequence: CASSLGTEYNEQFF.

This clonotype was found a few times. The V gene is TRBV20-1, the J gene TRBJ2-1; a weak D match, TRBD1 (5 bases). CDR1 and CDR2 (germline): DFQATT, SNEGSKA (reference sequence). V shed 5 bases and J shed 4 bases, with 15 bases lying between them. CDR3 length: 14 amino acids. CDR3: CSAATGGVYNEQFF. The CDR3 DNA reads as TGCAGTGCTGCAACAGGCGGAGTGTACAATGAGCAGTTCTTC.

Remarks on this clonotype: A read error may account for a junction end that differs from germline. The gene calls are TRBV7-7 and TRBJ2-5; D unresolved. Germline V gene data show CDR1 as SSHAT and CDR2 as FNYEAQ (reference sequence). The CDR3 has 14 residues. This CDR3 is CASSFGLNQETQYF. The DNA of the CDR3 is TGTGCTAGCAGCTTTGGGTTGAACCAAGAGACCCAGTACTTC.

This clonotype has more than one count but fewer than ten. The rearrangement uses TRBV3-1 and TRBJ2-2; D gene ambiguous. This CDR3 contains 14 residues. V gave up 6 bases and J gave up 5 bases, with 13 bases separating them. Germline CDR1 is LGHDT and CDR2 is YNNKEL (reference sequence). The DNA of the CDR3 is TGTGCCAGCAGGGGATTGACGACAACCGGGGAGCTGTTTTTT. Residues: CASRGLTTTGELFF. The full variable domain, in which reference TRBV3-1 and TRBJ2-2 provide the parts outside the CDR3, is DTAVSQTPKYLVTQMGNDKSIKCEQNLGHDTMYWYKQDSKKFLKIMFSYNNKELIINETVPNRFSPKSPDKAHLNLHINSLELGDSAVYFCASRGLTTTGELFFGEGSRLTVL.

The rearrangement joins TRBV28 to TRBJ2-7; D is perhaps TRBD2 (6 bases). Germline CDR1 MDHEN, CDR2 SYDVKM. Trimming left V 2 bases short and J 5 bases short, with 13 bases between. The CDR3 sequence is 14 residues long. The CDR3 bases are TGTGCCAGCAGTTTAGGGGGGTTCCGTAACGAGCAGTACTTC. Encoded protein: CASSLGGFRNEQYF.

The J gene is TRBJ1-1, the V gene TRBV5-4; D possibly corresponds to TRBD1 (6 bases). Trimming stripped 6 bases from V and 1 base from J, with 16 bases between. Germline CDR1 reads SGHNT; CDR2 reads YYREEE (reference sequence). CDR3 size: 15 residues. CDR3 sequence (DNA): TGTGCCAGCACTCACGACCGGACAGAGAACACTGAAGCTTTCTTT. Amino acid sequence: CASTHDRTENTEAFF.

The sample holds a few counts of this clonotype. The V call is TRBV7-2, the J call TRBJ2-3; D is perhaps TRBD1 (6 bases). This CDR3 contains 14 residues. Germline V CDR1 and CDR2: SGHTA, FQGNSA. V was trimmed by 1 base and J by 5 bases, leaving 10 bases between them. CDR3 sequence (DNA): TGTGCCAGCAGCTTAGGGGGGCCCGGAGATACGCAGTATTTT. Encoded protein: CASSLGGPGDTQYF.

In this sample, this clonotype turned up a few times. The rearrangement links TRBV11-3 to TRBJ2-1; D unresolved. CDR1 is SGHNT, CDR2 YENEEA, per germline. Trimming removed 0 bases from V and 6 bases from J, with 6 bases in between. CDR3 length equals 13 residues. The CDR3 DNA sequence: TGTGCCAGCAGCTTAGATCTACCCAATGAGCAGTTCTTC. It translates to CASSLDLPNEQFF.

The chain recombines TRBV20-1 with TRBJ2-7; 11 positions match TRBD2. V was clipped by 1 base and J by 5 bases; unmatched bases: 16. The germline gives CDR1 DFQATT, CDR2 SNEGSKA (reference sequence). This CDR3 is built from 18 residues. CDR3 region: CSARVGSGGASTSHEQYF. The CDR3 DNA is TGCAGTGCTAGAGTCGGTAGCGGGGGGGCCTCCACGTCTCACGAGCAGTACTTC.

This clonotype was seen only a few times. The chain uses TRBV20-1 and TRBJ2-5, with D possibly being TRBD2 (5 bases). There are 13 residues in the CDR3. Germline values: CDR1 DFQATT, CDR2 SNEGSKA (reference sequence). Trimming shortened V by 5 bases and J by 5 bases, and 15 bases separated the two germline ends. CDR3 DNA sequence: TGCAGTGCTTCCCCGGGAAGATGGGAGACCCAGTACTTC. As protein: CSASPGRWETQYF.

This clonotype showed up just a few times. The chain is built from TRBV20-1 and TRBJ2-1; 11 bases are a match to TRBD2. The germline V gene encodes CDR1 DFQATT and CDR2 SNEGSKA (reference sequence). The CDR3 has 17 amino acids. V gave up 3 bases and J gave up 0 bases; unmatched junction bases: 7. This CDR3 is CSASSLAGGNSYNEQFF. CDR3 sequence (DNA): TGCAGTGCTAGTAGCCTAGCGGGGGGCAACTCCTACAATGAGCAGTTCTTC.